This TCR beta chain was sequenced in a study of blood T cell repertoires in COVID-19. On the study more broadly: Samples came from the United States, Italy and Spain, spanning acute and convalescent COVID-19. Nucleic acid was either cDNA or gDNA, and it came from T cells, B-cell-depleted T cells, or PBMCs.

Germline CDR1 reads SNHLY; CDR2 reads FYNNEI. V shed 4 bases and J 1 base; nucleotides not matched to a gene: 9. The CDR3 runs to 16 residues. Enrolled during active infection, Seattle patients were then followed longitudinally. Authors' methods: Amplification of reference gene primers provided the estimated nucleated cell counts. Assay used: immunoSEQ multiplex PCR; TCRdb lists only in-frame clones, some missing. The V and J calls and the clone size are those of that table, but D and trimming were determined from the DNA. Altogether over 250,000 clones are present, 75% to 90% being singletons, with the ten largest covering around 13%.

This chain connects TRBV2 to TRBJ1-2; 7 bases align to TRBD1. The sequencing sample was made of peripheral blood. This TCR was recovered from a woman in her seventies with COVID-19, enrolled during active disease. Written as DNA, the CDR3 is TGTGCCAGCAGTGGTGGGACAGATGGCTTTAACTATGGCTACACCTTC. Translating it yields CASSGGTDGFNYGYTF.